The rows below give T cell receptor beta chains drawn from one sample of a study of shared clonotypes between healthy human individuals. Clones were read by immunoSEQ multiplex PCR, and TCRdb kept only the in-frame ones, dropping some. The repertoire includes 850,000 to 1,100,000 clones, 60% to 85% of them detected once, and 0.89% sits in the top ten. Sequencing input: memory CD4+ T cells from PBMCs. The receptors shown here come from a young man in good health. Some clones in this sample may be carry-over from other donors' samples. Each CDR3 is given with its conserved first and last residue. A D gene is named only where the DNA matches it firmly. Expanded clones get a size class; other rows say once, few or many, or leave the size out.

D,size,V,J,CDR3,DNA
TRBD2,.,TRBV7-3,TRBJ2-3,CASSHGGLAGDTQYF,TGTGCCAGCAGCCATGGGGGACTAGCGGGAGATACGCAGTATTTT
.,.,TRBV7-9,TRBJ2-5,CASSRSRLAPETQYF,TGTGCCAGCAGCCGCAGTAGGCTAGCCCCAGAGACCCAGTACTTC
TRBD2,.,TRBV5-1,TRBJ2-3,CASSLQLAGGLGTDTQYF,TGCGCCAGCAGCTTGCAACTAGCGGGAGGACTGGGCACAGATACGCAGTATTTT
TRBD2,medium-sized,TRBV7-9,TRBJ2-1,CASSKPGTSGNEQFF,TGTGCCAGCAGCAAGCCCGGGACTAGCGGCAATGAGCAGTTCTTC
.,.,TRBV10-2,TRBJ2-7,CAGPEGLYEQYF,TGCGCCGGCCCTGAGGGGCTCTACGAGCAGTACTTC
.,.,TRBV9,TRBJ1-2,CASNLGGDYGYTF,TGTGCCAGCAATCTCGGGGGAGACTATGGCTACACCTTC
TRBD2,.,TRBV5-1,TRBJ2-1,CASSPATSERNEQFF,TGCGCCAGCAGCCCGGCGACTAGCGAAAGAAATGAGCAGTTCTTC
.,.,TRBV29-1,TRBJ1-3,CSVTPQGTGNTIYF,TGCAGCGTGACGCCTCAGGGAACTGGAAACACCATATATTTT
TRBD2,.,TRBV2,TRBJ2-7,CASRREPSSYEQYF,TGTGCCAGCAGGCGGGAGCCGTCCTCCTACGAGCAGTACTTC
TRBD1,.,TRBV2,TRBJ1-1,CASSGYGQGTTEAFF,TGTGCCAGCAGTGGATACGGACAGGGGACCACTGAAGCTTTCTTT
TRBD1,.,TRBV29-1,TRBJ2-2,CSVRTGQNTGELFF,TGCAGCGTTCGGACAGGACAGAACACCGGGGAGCTGTTTTTT
.,.,TRBV6-6,TRBJ1-3,CASTGSSGNTIYF,TGTGCCAGCACGGGGAGCTCTGGAAACACCATATATTTT
.,few,TRBV5-6,TRBJ2-3,CASSLARGWDTQYF,TGTGCCAGCAGCTTGGCCAGAGGGTGGGATACGCAGTATTTT
.,.,TRBV6-1,TRBJ1-2,CASSAGRGGYTF,TGTGCCAGCAGTGCCGGTAGGGGCGGCTACACCTTC
TRBD1,.,TRBV2,TRBJ1-5,CASSRQGTRQPQHF,TGTGCCAGCAGCAGACAGGGGACGAGGCAGCCCCAGCATTTT
TRBD2,.,TRBV7-9,TRBJ2-7,CASSPNSGAAYEQYF,TGTGCCAGCAGCCCGAATAGCGGGGCGGCCTACGAGCAGTACTTC
.,.,TRBV7-8,TRBJ2-3,CASSLGGEFGTQYF,TGTGCCAGCAGCTTAGGTGGGGAGTTCGGTACGCAGTATTTT
.,.,TRBV18,TRBJ2-7,CASSPGARYYEQYF,TGTGCCAGCTCACCCGGGGCCCGATACTACGAGCAGTACTTC
.,.,TRBV5-5,TRBJ2-3,CASSLRDPTDTQYF,TGTGCCAGCAGCTTGAGGGACCCTACAGATACGCAGTATTTT
.,.,TRBV7-2,TRBJ2-7,CASSLGLAPSYEQYF,TGTGCCAGCAGCTTAGGGCTAGCACCCTCCTACGAGCAGTACTTC
TRBD2,.,TRBV7-2,TRBJ2-1,CASSLGLTSTYNEQFF,TGTGCCAGCAGCTTAGGTTTGACTAGCACCTACAATGAGCAGTTCTTC
.,.,TRBV4-1,TRBJ2-7,CASSQPGTGYEQYF,TGCGCCAGCAGCCAGCCCGGGACCGGCTACGAGCAGTACTTC
TRBD1,.,TRBV11-3,TRBJ2-3,CASSNPWDRAGTDTQYF,TGTGCCAGCAGCAACCCTTGGGACAGGGCGGGCACAGATACGCAGTATTTT
TRBD1,.,TRBV5-1,TRBJ2-7,CASKRTTGGWYEQYF,TGCGCCAGCAAAAGAACCACAGGGGGGTGGTACGAGCAGTACTTC
.,.,TRBV4-2,TRBJ2-5,CASSQGPGLGQETQYF,TGTGCCAGCAGCCAAGGACCAGGACTGGGTCAAGAGACCCAGTACTTC
TRBD2,.,TRBV5-4,TRBJ2-3,CASSRGLAGSTDTQYF,TGTGCCAGCAGCCGGGGACTAGCGGGTAGCACAGATACGCAGTATTTT
.,.,TRBV5-1,TRBJ1-2,CASSADSQGYTF,TGCGCCAGCAGCGCGGACTCACAAGGCTACACCTTC
.,.,TRBV7-2,TRBJ2-1,CASSSADYNEQFF,TGTGCCAGCAGCTCCGCCGACTACAATGAGCAGTTCTTC
.,.,TRBV5-1,TRBJ2-1,CASSLGAAGSYNEQFF,TGCGCCAGCAGCTTGGGCGCAGCTGGGTCCTACAATGAGCAGTTCTTC
.,few,TRBV27,TRBJ2-3,CASSPGGQGRTDTQYF,TGTGCCAGCAGCCCTGGAGGTCAGGGGCGCACAGATACGCAGTATTTT
.,few,TRBV20-1,TRBJ1-2,CSARVGRGYTF,TGCAGTGCTAGAGTGGGCAGAGGGTACACCTTC
TRBD2,.,TRBV4-2,TRBJ2-7,CASSQVTIPGLAGGPREQYF,TGTGCCAGCAGCCAAGTTACCATACCGGGACTAGCGGGAGGGCCGAGGGAGCAGTACTTC
TRBD1,.,TRBV18,TRBJ1-2,CASSLQGDYGYTF,TGTGCCAGCTCACTCCAGGGGGACTATGGCTACACCTTC
TRBD1,.,TRBV5-1,TRBJ2-7,CASSLTTGAGEQYF,TGCGCCAGCAGCTTAACCACAGGGGCTGGAGAGCAGTACTTC
.,few,TRBV5-4,TRBJ1-2,CASILGGVTNYGYTF,TGTGCCAGCATCTTGGGAGGGGTAACTAACTATGGCTACACCTTC
.,few,TRBV5-1,TRBJ2-7,CASRVWGSSYEQYF,TGCGCCAGCAGGGTCTGGGGGAGCTCCTACGAGCAGTACTTC
.,.,TRBV27,TRBJ1-2,CASSSPGSHGYTF,TGTGCCAGCAGTTCACCGGGATCCCATGGCTACACCTTC
.,.,TRBV25-1,TRBJ1-4,CASSEWGAGSNEKLFF,TGTGCCAGCAGTGAATGGGGTGCAGGGTCCAATGAAAAACTGTTTTTT
TRBD1,.,TRBV2,TRBJ2-3,CASSPDRSLTDTQYF,TGTGCCAGCAGTCCGGACAGGTCCCTCACAGATACGCAGTATTTT
.,.,TRBV5-1,TRBJ2-7,CASSLAGLAHEQYF,TGCGCCAGCAGCTTGGCCGGGTTAGCCCACGAGCAGTACTTC
.,.,TRBV5-1,TRBJ2-7,CASSLEPQRAYEQYF,TGCGCCAGCAGCTTGGAACCGCAACGGGCCTACGAGCAGTACTTC
TRBD1,.,TRBV5-6,TRBJ2-1,CASSLVSGQGRNEQFF,TGTGCCAGCAGCTTGGTGTCGGGACAGGGCAGGAATGAGCAGTTCTTC